The present TCR beta chain was sequenced within a study of early T cells in non-severe SARS-CoV-2 infection. TCRdb used MiXCR to reprocess the 5' RACE reads, holding one entry per CDR3 protein. Here the sample spans about 64,000 distinct CDR3 sequences, around 18% being singletons. CDR3 length: 15 amino acids. Trimming removed 5 bases at V and 5 bases at J, with 18 bases between. Per germline, CDR1 PRHDT and CDR2 FYEKMQ (reference sequence). This clonotype was observed a few times. This material consisted of whole blood, taken at baseline. This receptor was taken from an adult who was a healthcare worker with PCR-confirmed SARS-CoV-2 infection or an uninfected control (not recorded which). This chain connects TRBV13 to TRBJ2-5; no definite D call. The DNA of the CDR3 is TGTGCCAGCAGCGGGCCATTACTCCCCGGGGAGACCCAGTACTTC. Protein product: CASSGPLLPGETQYF.